This TCR beta chain was recorded in a study of PD-L1 blockade in urothelial cancer. For the study at large: In the patient group, most of the roughly 30 were males with bladder-origin urothelial cancer. Per blood sample, T cells had a median of roughly 150,000.

Broader study findings: Those with durable benefit had larger increases in tumor-associated blood clones at 3 weeks.

This clone was observed once. Its antigen is still unknown. Germline values: CDR1 SGHDN, CDR2 FVKESK. This CDR3 spans 13 amino acids. V was cut by 4 bases and J by 9 bases, with 13 bases left in between. Repertoires were generated with immunoSEQ multiplex PCR, while TCRdb's copy carries only in-frame clones and drops some. The sample contains 75,000 to 95,000 clones, approximately 90% of which appear only once. This chain links TRBV14 with TRBJ2-4; maybe TRBD1 (6 bases). This clonotype originated in a man aged 55 to 70 with urothelial cancer. The sample was PBMCs, taken around atezolizumab (anti-PD-L1) treatment. CDR3 nucleotide sequence: TGTGCCAGCAGCCCCTGGGACAAGAGCATTCAGTACTTC. Translated: CASSPWDKSIQYF. Supplemented by reference TRBV14 and TRBJ2-4, the full variable domain reads EAGVTQFPSHSVIEKGQTVTLRCDPISGHDNLYWYRRVMGKEIKFLLHFVKESKQDESGMPNNRFLAERTGGTYSTLKVQPAELEDSGVYFCASSPWDKSIQYFGAGTRLSVL.